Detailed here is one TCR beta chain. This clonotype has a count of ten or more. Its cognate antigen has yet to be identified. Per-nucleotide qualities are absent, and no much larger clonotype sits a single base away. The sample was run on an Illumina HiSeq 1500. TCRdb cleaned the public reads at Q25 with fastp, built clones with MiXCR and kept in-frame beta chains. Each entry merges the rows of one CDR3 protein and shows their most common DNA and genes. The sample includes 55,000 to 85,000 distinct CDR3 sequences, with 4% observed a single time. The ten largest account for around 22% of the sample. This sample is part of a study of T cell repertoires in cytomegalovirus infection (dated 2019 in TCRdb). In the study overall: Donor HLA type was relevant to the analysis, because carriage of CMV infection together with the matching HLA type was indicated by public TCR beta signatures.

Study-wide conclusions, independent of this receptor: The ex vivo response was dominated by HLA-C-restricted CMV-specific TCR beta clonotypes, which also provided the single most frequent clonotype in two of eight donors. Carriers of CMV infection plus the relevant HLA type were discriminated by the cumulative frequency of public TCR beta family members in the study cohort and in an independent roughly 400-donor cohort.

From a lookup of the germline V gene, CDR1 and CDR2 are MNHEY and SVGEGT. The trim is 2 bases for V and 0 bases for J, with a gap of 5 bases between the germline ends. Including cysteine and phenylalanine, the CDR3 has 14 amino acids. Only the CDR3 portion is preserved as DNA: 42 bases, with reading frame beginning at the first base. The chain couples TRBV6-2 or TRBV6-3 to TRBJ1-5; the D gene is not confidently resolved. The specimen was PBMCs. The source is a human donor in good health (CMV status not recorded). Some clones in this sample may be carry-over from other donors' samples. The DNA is TGTGCCAGCAGTTACGTGTCTAGCAATCAGCCCCAGCATTTT. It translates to CASSYVSSNQPQHF.